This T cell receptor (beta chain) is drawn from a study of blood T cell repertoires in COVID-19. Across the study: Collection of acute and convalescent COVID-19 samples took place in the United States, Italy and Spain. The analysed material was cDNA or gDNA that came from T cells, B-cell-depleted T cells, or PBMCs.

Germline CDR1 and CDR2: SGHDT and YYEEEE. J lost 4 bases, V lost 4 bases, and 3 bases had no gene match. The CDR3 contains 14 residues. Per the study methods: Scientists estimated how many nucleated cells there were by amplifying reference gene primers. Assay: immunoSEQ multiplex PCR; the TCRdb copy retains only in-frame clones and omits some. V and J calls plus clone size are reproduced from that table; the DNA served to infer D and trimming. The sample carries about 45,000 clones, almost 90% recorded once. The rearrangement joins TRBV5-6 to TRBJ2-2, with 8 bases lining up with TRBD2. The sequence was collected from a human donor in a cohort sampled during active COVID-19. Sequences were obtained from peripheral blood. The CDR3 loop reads CASSRSGGTGELFF. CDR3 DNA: TGTGCCAGCAGCCGCAGCGGGGGCACCGGGGAGCTGTTTTTT.